Listed below are T cell receptor beta chains from one sample, sequenced in a study of shared clonotypes between healthy human individuals. TCRdb's copy holds only in-frame clones and misses some; the assay was immunoSEQ multiplex PCR. The sample contains over 2 million clones, less than 95% of which appear only once. Sequencing was done on a sample of naive CD4+ T cells from PBMCs. These receptors were collected from a man between 18 and 35 years old in good health. Some clones in this sample may be carry-over from other donors' samples. CDR3s include the opening cysteine and the closing phenylalanine or tryptophan. A D gene is named only where the DNA matches it firmly. Clone size appears in some rows only: once, few, many, or a class for an expanded clone.

TRBV7-2	TRBD2	-	TRBJ2-5	CASSPASGRAQETQYF	TGTGCCAGCAGCCCCGCTAGCGGGAGAGCCCAAGAGACCCAGTACTTC
TRBV19	-	-	TRBJ2-2	CASRRDQGTGELFF	TGTGCCAGTAGGCGGGATCAGGGAACCGGGGAGCTGTTTTTT
TRBV5-4	-	once	TRBJ2-5	CASSTGESQETQYF	TGTGCCAGCAGCACGGGAGAATCCCAAGAGACCCAGTACTTC
TRBV4-1	-	once	TRBJ1-2	CASSQANQGRNYGYTF	TGCGCCAGCAGCCAGGCGAATCAGGGTAGAAACTATGGCTACACCTTC
TRBV19	-	-	TRBJ2-1	CASSIAGTYPFF	TGTGCCAGTAGTATAGCTGGGACTTATCCGTTCTTC
TRBV9	TRBD1	-	TRBJ2-7	CASSAQGAYEQYF	TGTGCCAGCAGCGCTCAGGGGGCCTACGAGCAGTACTTC
TRBV7-3	-	-	TRBJ2-3	CASSLTSSVPSDTQYF	TGTGCCAGCAGCTTAACAAGCTCCGTACCGTCAGATACGCAGTATTTT
TRBV15	-	-	TRBJ2-6	CATSRDGASGANVLTF	TGTGCCACCAGCAGAGATGGCGCCTCTGGGGCCAACGTCCTGACTTTC
TRBV5-1	-	once	TRBJ2-3	CASSLGSSTDTQYF	TGCGCCAGCAGCTTGGGGTCCAGCACAGATACGCAGTATTTT
TRBV28	-	-	TRBJ1-2	CASRTLPRGYTF	TGTGCCAGCAGAACCCTCCCTAGAGGCTACACCTTC
TRBV28	TRBD1	-	TRBJ1-5	CAVQGAQPQHF	TGTGCAGTGCAGGGGGCCCAGCCCCAGCATTTT
TRBV10-1	TRBD1	once	TRBJ2-6	CASSGQGVPGANVLTF	TGCGCCAGCTCGGGACAGGGGGTTCCGGGGGCCAACGTCCTGACTTTC
TRBV7-3	-	-	TRBJ2-3	CASSPLGHLTDTQYF	TGTGCCAGCAGCCCCCTAGGACATCTCACAGATACGCAGTATTTT
TRBV10-3	-	-	TRBJ2-5	CGAGNQETQYF	TGTGGGGCGGGGAACCAAGAGACCCAGTACTTC
TRBV29-1	-	-	TRBJ2-5	CSVENRQAAETQYF	TGCAGCGTTGAAAACCGACAGGCCGCAGAGACCCAGTACTTC